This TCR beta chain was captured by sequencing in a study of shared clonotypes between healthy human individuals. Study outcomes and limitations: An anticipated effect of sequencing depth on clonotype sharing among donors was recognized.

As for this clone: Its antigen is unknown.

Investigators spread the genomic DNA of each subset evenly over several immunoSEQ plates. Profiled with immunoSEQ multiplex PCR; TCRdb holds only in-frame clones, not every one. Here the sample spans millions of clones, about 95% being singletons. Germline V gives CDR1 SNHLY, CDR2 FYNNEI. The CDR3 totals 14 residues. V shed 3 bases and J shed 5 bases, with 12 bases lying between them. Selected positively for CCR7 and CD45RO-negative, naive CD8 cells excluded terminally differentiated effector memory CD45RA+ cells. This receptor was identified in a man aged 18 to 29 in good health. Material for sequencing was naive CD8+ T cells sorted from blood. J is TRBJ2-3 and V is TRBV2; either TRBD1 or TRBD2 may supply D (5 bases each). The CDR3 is CASSEGVGRDTQYF. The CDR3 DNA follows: TGTGCCAGCAGTGAGGGGGTGGGGAGAGATACGCAGTATTTT.